The T cell receptor (beta chain) under discussion was sequenced for a study of T-cell memory formation after mild COVID-19. About the research overall: Each donor largely had its own TCR clusters.

Study-level points and caveats: CD4+ contracting clones were mainly CM and EM; CD8+ ones, EMRA. Later expanders leaned CD4+, whereas day 15 to 85 contracting clones were balanced CD4/CD8. Pre-infection memory harbored some responding clones, suggesting cross-reactive memory joined.

TCRdb called the 5' RACE reads again in MiXCR, with one record for every CDR3 protein. The table shows around 300,000 distinct CDR3 sequences, with around 13% occurring only once. This clonotype was found many times. The target antigen is unknown. Germline V gene sequence: CDR1 LNHNV, CDR2 YYDKDF (reference sequence). The CDR3 contains 14 residues. V lost 6 bases, J lost 7 bases, and 19 bases lay in between. Source material: PBMCs or a T cell subset sorted from them (not recorded which). The origin of this receptor is a man aged 18 to 30 who had mild COVID-19 (a few samples of this study predate the infection). Cell type and time point are not known. The rearrangement uses TRBV15 and TRBJ2-7; D tentatively fits TRBD1 or TRBD2 (5 bases each). The chain's CDR3 is CATRPGLLGQEQYF. CDR3 coding DNA: TGTGCCACCAGGCCGGGCCTACTAGGACAAGAGCAGTACTTC.